This entry describes one T cell receptor beta chain. Authors' analysis steps: Reference gene primer amplification yielded estimated nucleated cell counts. Generated by immunoSEQ multiplex PCR, the TCRdb table keeps only in-frame clones and is missing some. The V and J calls and clone size are taken from that table; D and trimming were inferred from the DNA. The sample carries 160,000 or so clones, about four fifths recorded once. With V trimmed by 4 bases and J by 6 bases, 12 bases remained unmatched. This CDR3 contains 15 residues. Per the germline V gene, CDR1 is SQVTM and CDR2 is ANQGSEA. This entry comes from a study of blood T cell repertoires in COVID-19.

V is TRBV29-1 and J is TRBJ1-2, with 9 positions matching TRBD1. The source is a man between 65 and 85 years old who had recovered from COVID-19. Sequenced material: peripheral blood. The CDR3 sequence is CSVVGRQGGTDGYTF. In DNA, the CDR3 is TGCAGCGTTGTTGGTAGACAGGGGGGGACCGATGGCTACACCTTC.